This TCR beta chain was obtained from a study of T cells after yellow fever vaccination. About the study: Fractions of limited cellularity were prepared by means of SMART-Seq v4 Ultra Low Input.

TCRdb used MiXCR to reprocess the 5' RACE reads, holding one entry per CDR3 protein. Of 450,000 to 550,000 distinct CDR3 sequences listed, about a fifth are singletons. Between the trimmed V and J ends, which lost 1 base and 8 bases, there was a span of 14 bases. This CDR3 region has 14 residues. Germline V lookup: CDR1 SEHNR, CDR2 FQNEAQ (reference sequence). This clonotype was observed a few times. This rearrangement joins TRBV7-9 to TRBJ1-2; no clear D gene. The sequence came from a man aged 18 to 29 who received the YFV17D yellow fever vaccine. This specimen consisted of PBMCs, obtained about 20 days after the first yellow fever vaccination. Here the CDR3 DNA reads TGTGCCAGCAGCTTAGGGTTGCCACCTCGGGGCTACACCTTC. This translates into CASSLGLPPRGYTF.